Ten or more counts support the clone carrying this T cell receptor (beta chain). Its antigen is not known. The data were obtained in a study of T cell repertoires in cytomegalovirus infection. For the study at large: Both a matching HLA type and CMV infection were indicated by public TCR beta signatures. Study-level results: Carriers of CMV and the relevant HLA type were discriminated by public TCR beta frequency. The response measured ex vivo was dominated by TCR beta clonotypes (HLA-C-restricted and CMV-specific).

Germline V gene lookup returns CDR1 MNHNS and CDR2 SASEGT. With 7 bases removed from V and 3 bases from J, the gap between germline ends came to 13 bases. This CDR3 region has 14 residues. TCRdb itself ran the reads through MiXCR, one entry per CDR3 protein. The sample has just under 300,000 distinct CDR3 sequences, about 9.1% seen once. This rearrangement joins TRBV6-1 to TRBJ2-1, with D unresolved. The sample consisted of PBMCs. The receptor's source is a human donor in good health (CMV status not recorded). Some clones in this sample may be carry-over from other donors' samples. Here the CDR3 DNA reads TGTGCCAGCATTCAGTCTTGGGTCTACAATGAGCAGTTCTTC. It encodes CASIQSWVYNEQFF.